The source of this T cell receptor beta chain is a study of blood T cells in healthy people across ages. About the study: About one barcoded beta molecule per two T cells was the capture yield of template switching.

The authors ran a second PCR of roughly 6 to 11 cycles using a sample-barcoded 5' primer and a J-beta primer mix. TCRdb fed the 5' RACE reads into MiXCR, producing one record per CDR3 protein. The table shows over 1,500,000 distinct CDR3 sequences, with around 48% occurring only once. This clonotype was observed a handful of times. Antigen specificity is unknown. Findings and caveats of the study: A conclusive naive versus antigen-experienced comparison was prevented by the unsorted PBMCs.

Per the germline V gene, CDR1 is SQVTM and CDR2 is ANQGSEA. The CDR3 is made up of 14 amino acids. V shed 7 bases, J shed 4 bases, and the junction held 6 bases outside the gene matches. Sequencing was done on a sample of blood. This sequence was found in a woman aged 40 to 50 in good health. The rearrangement uses TRBV29-1 and TRBJ2-1; 11 positions match TRBD2. The CDR3, as DNA: TGCAGCGGCAAGACTAGCGGGGTGTACAATGAGCAGTTCTTC. Translated, it gives CSGKTSGVYNEQFF.